Listed below are T cell receptor beta chains from one sample, sequenced in a study of blood T cell repertoires in COVID-19. TCRdb's table, derived via immunoSEQ multiplex PCR, lists solely in-frame clones and lacks some. The sample yields under 250,000 clones, 82% seen once. Sequences were obtained from peripheral blood. The receptors come from an elderly woman with acute or convalescent COVID-19. Both conserved end residues are part of each CDR3. The order of the fields is V gene, J gene, clone size, D gene, CDR3 DNA, CDR3 protein. The D gene is left open where the match is weak. Only part of the rows carry a size: once, few, many, or a class if the clone is expanded.

V gene: TRBV7-6; J gene: TRBJ2-7; clone size: few; D gene: TRBD2; CDR3 DNA: TGTGCCAGCAGCCCCGCTAGCGGGGGGACCGGGTACGAGCAGTACTTC; CDR3 protein: CASSPASGGTGYEQYF
V gene: TRBV29-1; J gene: TRBJ2-7; clone size: NA; D gene: TRBD1; CDR3 DNA: TGCAGCGTTGCTGGGACAGGGGTATTCTACGAGCAGTACTTC; CDR3 protein: CSVAGTGVFYEQYF
V gene: TRBV9; J gene: TRBJ1-1; clone size: NA; D gene: NA; CDR3 DNA: TGTGCCAGCAGCGTAGCTTCCGGGGGTTTCACTGAAGCTTTCTTT; CDR3 protein: CASSVASGGFTEAFF
V gene: TRBV2; J gene: TRBJ1-2; clone size: NA; D gene: TRBD1; CDR3 DNA: TGTGCCAGCAGTGAAACGGACAGGGCCTATGGCTACACCTTC; CDR3 protein: CASSETDRAYGYTF
V gene: TRBV2; J gene: TRBJ1-3; clone size: few; D gene: TRBD1; CDR3 DNA: TGTGCCAGCAGCAGGGACAGAATATACTCTGGAAACACCATATATTTT; CDR3 protein: CASSRDRIYSGNTIYF
V gene: TRBV7-3; J gene: TRBJ1-2; clone size: NA; D gene: TRBD1; CDR3 DNA: TGTGCCAGCAGCTCGCAACCGGGACAGTTCTACACCTTC; CDR3 protein: CASSSQPGQFYTF
V gene: TRBV7-6; J gene: TRBJ2-7; clone size: NA; D gene: NA; CDR3 DNA: TGTGCCAGCAGCTTAGGACGGGGTACCTACGAGCAGTACTTC; CDR3 protein: CASSLGRGTYEQYF
V gene: TRBV7-2; J gene: TRBJ2-7; clone size: NA; D gene: TRBD2; CDR3 DNA: TGTGCCAGCAGCTTATCCGTAGCGGGGTTTGAGTACTTC; CDR3 protein: CASSLSVAGFEYF
V gene: TRBV28; J gene: TRBJ1-5; clone size: once; D gene: NA; CDR3 DNA: TGTGCCAGCAGTCCCGGACAGTCCGCCAATCAGCCCCAGCATTTT; CDR3 protein: CASSPGQSANQPQHF
V gene: TRBV7-2; J gene: TRBJ2-1; clone size: NA; D gene: TRBD2; CDR3 DNA: TGTGCCAGCAGCTTATCGGGCGGGGGGGCCTTAAAGGAGCAGTTCTTC; CDR3 protein: CASSLSGGGALKEQFF
V gene: TRBV29-1; J gene: TRBJ2-7; clone size: NA; D gene: TRBD1; CDR3 DNA: TGCAGCGTTGAGGGGCAGGGGGTGGACGAGCAGTACTTC; CDR3 protein: CSVEGQGVDEQYF
V gene: TRBV7-2; J gene: TRBJ2-7; clone size: NA; D gene: NA; CDR3 DNA: TGTGCCAGCAGCCCTTCTAGGTACATCTACGAGCAGTACTTC; CDR3 protein: CASSPSRYIYEQYF
V gene: TRBV6-5; J gene: TRBJ2-5; clone size: NA; D gene: TRBD1; CDR3 DNA: TGTGCCAGCAGTTATGGGACAGAAGAGACCCAGTACTTC; CDR3 protein: CASSYGTEETQYF
V gene: TRBV9; J gene: TRBJ2-1; clone size: NA; D gene: TRBD2; CDR3 DNA: TGTGCCAGCAGCATGGCGGGGGGCCCATACAATGAGCAGTTCTTC; CDR3 protein: CASSMAGGPYNEQFF
V gene: TRBV28; J gene: TRBJ2-3; clone size: NA; D gene: NA; CDR3 DNA: TGTGCCAGCAGTTTAATTTCCGCGGGCACCAGGACGGATACGCAGTATTTT; CDR3 protein: CASSLISAGTRTDTQYF
V gene: TRBV5-4; J gene: TRBJ2-7; clone size: NA; D gene: TRBD1; CDR3 DNA: TGTGCCAGCAGTTCACAGGGGTACGAGCAGTACTTC; CDR3 protein: CASSSQGYEQYF
V gene: TRBV7-2; J gene: TRBJ2-2; clone size: NA; D gene: NA; CDR3 DNA: TGTGCCAGCAGCTTAGCGGGGGCAGGGTCCACCGGGGAGCTGTTTTTT; CDR3 protein: CASSLAGAGSTGELFF
V gene: TRBV19; J gene: TRBJ2-7; clone size: few; D gene: TRBD1; CDR3 DNA: TGTGCCAGTTCTGACAGGGGACGGGAGCAGTACTTC; CDR3 protein: CASSDRGREQYF
V gene: TRBV5-1; J gene: TRBJ1-6; clone size: NA; D gene: TRBD1; CDR3 DNA: TGCGCCAGCAGCTTGGGACAGGGGGGAGAATCACCCCTCCACTTT; CDR3 protein: CASSLGQGGESPLHF
V gene: TRBV2; J gene: TRBJ1-2; clone size: few; D gene: NA; CDR3 DNA: TGTGCCAGCAGTGAACGGGGATCTGACTATGGCTACACCTTC; CDR3 protein: CASSERGSDYGYTF
V gene: TRBV7-2; J gene: TRBJ1-1; clone size: NA; D gene: NA; CDR3 DNA: TGTGCCAGCAGCCCCCTGCCTACGGGAGCTTTCTTT; CDR3 protein: CASSPLPTGAFF
V gene: TRBV5-1; J gene: TRBJ1-2; clone size: once; D gene: NA; CDR3 DNA: TGCGCCAGCAGTATACAGGGTACCGCTAACTATGGCTACACCTTC; CDR3 protein: CASSIQGTANYGYTF
V gene: TRBV28; J gene: TRBJ1-2; clone size: NA; D gene: NA; CDR3 DNA: TGTGCCAGCAGTTTGGGTCAGGGAAGGAGCTACACCTTC; CDR3 protein: CASSLGQGRSYTF
V gene: TRBV30; J gene: TRBJ1-4; clone size: once; D gene: TRBD1; CDR3 DNA: TGTGCCTCCACGACAGGGGGGAGAGGTGAAAAACTGTTTTTT; CDR3 protein: CASTTGGRGEKLFF
V gene: TRBV30; J gene: TRBJ1-2; clone size: NA; D gene: TRBD1; CDR3 DNA: TGTGCCTGGAGTGTCGGGACAGGGTTGAGGGGCTACACCTTC; CDR3 protein: CAWSVGTGLRGYTF
V gene: TRBV7-9; J gene: TRBJ1-5; clone size: NA; D gene: TRBD1; CDR3 DNA: TGTGCCAGCAGCTCCGACAGGGGTAATCAGCCCCAGCATTTT; CDR3 protein: CASSSDRGNQPQHF
V gene: TRBV5-4; J gene: TRBJ1-3; clone size: NA; D gene: NA; CDR3 DNA: TGTGCCAGCAGCACCGGGGGAACTTCTGGAAACACCATATATTTT; CDR3 protein: CASSTGGTSGNTIYF
V gene: TRBV9; J gene: TRBJ2-1; clone size: NA; D gene: NA; CDR3 DNA: TGTGCCAGCAGCGTACACCCCGGCAATGAGCAGTTCTTC; CDR3 protein: CASSVHPGNEQFF
V gene: TRBV5-1; J gene: TRBJ2-1; clone size: few; D gene: TRBD2; CDR3 DNA: TGCGCCAGCAGCTTATCCCCTGGACTAGCGGGGGGAGGAGAGCAGTTCTTC; CDR3 protein: CASSLSPGLAGGGEQFF
V gene: TRBV7-8; J gene: TRBJ2-3; clone size: NA; D gene: NA; CDR3 DNA: TGTGCCAGCAGCTTAGCGAGGCCAGATACGCAGTATTTT; CDR3 protein: CASSLARPDTQYF
V gene: TRBV7-2; J gene: TRBJ2-5; clone size: many; D gene: TRBD1; CDR3 DNA: TGTGCCAGCAGCTTAGCCGGGACAGGGGAGGAGACCCAGTACTTC; CDR3 protein: CASSLAGTGEETQYF
V gene: TRBV7-9; J gene: TRBJ2-5; clone size: NA; D gene: TRBD2; CDR3 DNA: TGTGCCAGCGGGGGGGATCCTGGGGAGACCCAGTACTTC; CDR3 protein: CASGGDPGETQYF
V gene: TRBV28; J gene: TRBJ1-4; clone size: NA; D gene: TRBD1; CDR3 DNA: TGTGCCAGCAGCCCCCCGGGACAGGGCGATGAAAAACTGTTTTTT; CDR3 protein: CASSPPGQGDEKLFF
V gene: TRBV19; J gene: TRBJ1-1; clone size: NA; D gene: NA; CDR3 DNA: TGTGCCAGTAGTATCGGGGGTCGAAATACTGAAGCTTTCTTT; CDR3 protein: CASSIGGRNTEAFF
V gene: TRBV19; J gene: TRBJ2-1; clone size: NA; D gene: TRBD2; CDR3 DNA: TGTGCCAGTAGCCGGGGGGACCAAACCAATGAGCAGTTCTTC; CDR3 protein: CASSRGDQTNEQFF
V gene: TRBV18; J gene: TRBJ2-3; clone size: NA; D gene: TRBD2; CDR3 DNA: TGTGCCAGCTCACCAACGATAGCGGGGATCACTGGCACAGATACGCAGTATTTT; CDR3 protein: CASSPTIAGITGTDTQYF
V gene: TRBV11-2; J gene: TRBJ2-7; clone size: NA; D gene: NA; CDR3 DNA: TGTGCCAGCAGCTTATTAGTTCAAGCAGGTCTAACTGTGCAGTACTTC; CDR3 protein: CASSLLVQAGLTVQYF
V gene: TRBV9; J gene: TRBJ2-2; clone size: once; D gene: TRBD2; CDR3 DNA: TGTGCCAGCAGCGTAGAGGGACTAGCGAACACCGGGGAGCTGTTTTTT; CDR3 protein: CASSVEGLANTGELFF
V gene: TRBV2; J gene: TRBJ1-1; clone size: once; D gene: NA; CDR3 DNA: TGTGCCAGCAAACACCGGGACACCTACACTGAAGCTTTCTTT; CDR3 protein: CASKHRDTYTEAFF
V gene: TRBV25-1; J gene: TRBJ2-1; clone size: NA; D gene: NA; CDR3 DNA: TGTGCCAGCAGCCCGGAGCATGGGAATGAGCAGTTCTTC; CDR3 protein: CASSPEHGNEQFF
V gene: TRBV7-3; J gene: TRBJ2-2; clone size: once; D gene: TRBD1; CDR3 DNA: TGTGCCAGCAGCCGGGACAGGGCGACCGGGGAGCTGTTTTTT; CDR3 protein: CASSRDRATGELFF
V gene: TRBV9; J gene: TRBJ1-3; clone size: NA; D gene: NA; CDR3 DNA: TGTGCCAGCAGCGTAGATTTCGGGGGAAGGCTCGGAAACACCATATATTTT; CDR3 protein: CASSVDFGGRLGNTIYF
V gene: TRBV5-4; J gene: TRBJ2-5; clone size: NA; D gene: NA; CDR3 DNA: TGTGCCAGCAGCCCTCGGACATATGATCAAGAGACCCAGTACTTC; CDR3 protein: CASSPRTYDQETQYF
V gene: TRBV9; J gene: TRBJ1-1; clone size: once; D gene: NA; CDR3 DNA: TGTGCCAGCAGCGTAACCGGGGGGAACACTGAAGCTTTCTTT; CDR3 protein: CASSVTGGNTEAFF
V gene: TRBV6-5; J gene: TRBJ1-2; clone size: NA; D gene: NA; CDR3 DNA: TGTGCCAGCAGGCTCTTTCTGACAGGTCTGGACGGCTACACCTTC; CDR3 protein: CASRLFLTGLDGYTF
V gene: TRBV5-1; J gene: TRBJ1-4; clone size: NA; D gene: TRBD1; CDR3 DNA: TGCGCCAGCGGTCGACAGGGCGGCGATGAAAAACTGTTTTTT; CDR3 protein: CASGRQGGDEKLFF
V gene: TRBV11-2; J gene: TRBJ1-5; clone size: NA; D gene: NA; CDR3 DNA: TGTGCCAGCAGCTTAGCCGGACAGTATCAGCCCCAGCATTTT; CDR3 protein: CASSLAGQYQPQHF
V gene: TRBV19; J gene: TRBJ2-1; clone size: NA; D gene: TRBD1; CDR3 DNA: TGTGCCAGTAGCCTGGGACAGGGACTTGGAAGTGAGCAGTTCTTC; CDR3 protein: CASSLGQGLGSEQFF
V gene: TRBV6-5; J gene: TRBJ1-1; clone size: NA; D gene: NA; CDR3 DNA: TGTGCCAGCAGGGGAGGGAGCACTGAAGCTTTCTTT; CDR3 protein: CASRGGSTEAFF
V gene: TRBV2; J gene: TRBJ2-3; clone size: NA; D gene: TRBD2; CDR3 DNA: TGTGCCAGCAGGGCGGGACTACCCCTTCATACGCAGTATTTT; CDR3 protein: CASRAGLPLHTQYF
V gene: TRBV4-2; J gene: TRBJ2-3; clone size: NA; D gene: TRBD2; CDR3 DNA: TGTGCCAGCAGCCAAGATGAAAGGACTAGCGGGGGCCCCACAGATACGCAGTATTTT; CDR3 protein: CASSQDERTSGGPTDTQYF
V gene: TRBV6-5; J gene: TRBJ1-6; clone size: NA; D gene: NA; CDR3 DNA: TGTGCCAGCGCGGATCCTTATAATTCACCCCTCCACTTT; CDR3 protein: CASADPYNSPLHF
V gene: TRBV5-1; J gene: TRBJ2-3; clone size: NA; D gene: TRBD2; CDR3 DNA: TGCGCCAGCAGGTCTAGCGGGGGATCAGAAGATACGCAGTATTTT; CDR3 protein: CASRSSGGSEDTQYF